What follows are 2 T cell receptor beta chains derived from one specimen sequenced in a study of blood T cell repertoires in COVID-19. The table came from immunoSEQ multiplex PCR; TCRdb's copy has only in-frame clones and leaves some out. Here the sample spans 100,000 to 150,000 clones, more than 70% being singletons. Sequencing was carried out using peripheral blood. The receptors shown here come from a man aged 50 or older with acute or convalescent COVID-19.

In DNA, the CDR3 is TGTGCCAGCAGCCCGCCACAGGGGGCAAACGATGAGCAGTTCTTC. It codes for CASSPPQGANDEQFF. The rearrangement joins TRBV5-4 to TRBJ2-1; 9 bases match TRBD1. There are 15 residues in the CDR3. Per the germline V gene, CDR1 is SGHNT and CDR2 is YYREEE (reference sequence). J gave up 8 bases and V 4 bases, and 10 bases lay outside the gene matches. Supplemented by reference TRBV5-4 and TRBJ2-1, the full variable domain reads ETGVTQSPTHLIKTRGQQVTLRCSSQSGHNTVSWYQQALGQGPQFIFQYYREEENGRGNFPPRFSGLQFPNYSSELNVNALELDDSALYLCASSPPQGANDEQFFGPGTRLTVL.

This clone was detected only once. CDR3 residues: CASSVRSQETQYF. In DNA form, the CDR3 reads TGTGCCAGCAGCGTTAGAAGTCAAGAGACCCAGTACTTC. The chain employs TRBV5-4 and TRBJ2-5, with unresolved D. Trimming cost V 4 bases and J 2 bases, with 9 bases left between them. Germline CDR1 and CDR2: SGHNT and YYREEE (reference sequence). This CDR3 has 13 residues.